This T cell receptor beta chain is drawn from a study of tumor-infiltrating lymphocytes in localized non-small cell lung cancer. Repertoires were generated with immunoSEQ multiplex PCR, while TCRdb's copy carries only in-frame clones and drops some. The sample records 9,500 to 12,000 clones, 60% being singletons. V lost 5 bases, J lost 2 bases, and 17 bases lay in between. CDR1 and CDR2 (germline): SGHRS, YFSETQ. This CDR3 spans 15 amino acids. This chain links TRBV5-1 with TRBJ2-7; D is ambiguous. The TCR comes from a human donor with non-small cell lung cancer. Sample: uninvolved lung tissue not adjacent to the tumor. Written as DNA, the CDR3 is TGCGCCAGCAGGCGAGAACAGACCAGTACCTACGAGCAGTACTTC. Amino acids: CASRREQTSTYEQYF.